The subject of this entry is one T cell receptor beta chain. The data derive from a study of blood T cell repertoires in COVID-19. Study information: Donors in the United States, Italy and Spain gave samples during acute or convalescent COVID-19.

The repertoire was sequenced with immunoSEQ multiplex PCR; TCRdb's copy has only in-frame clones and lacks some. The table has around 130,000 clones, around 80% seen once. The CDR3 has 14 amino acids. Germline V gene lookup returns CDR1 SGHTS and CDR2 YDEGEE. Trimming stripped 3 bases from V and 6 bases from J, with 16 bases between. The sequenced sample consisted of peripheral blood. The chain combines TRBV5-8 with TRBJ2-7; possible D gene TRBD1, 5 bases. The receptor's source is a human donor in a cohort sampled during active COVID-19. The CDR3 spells CASSSIPDTLEQYF. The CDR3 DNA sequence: TGTGCCAGCAGCTCGATCCCGGACACACTCGAGCAGTACTTC.